One sample yielded the 20 T cell receptor beta chains listed below, sequenced in a study of a mutant IDH1 vaccine in newly diagnosed glioma. The repertoire was sequenced with immunoSEQ multiplex PCR; TCRdb's copy has only in-frame clones and lacks some. This table holds about 51,000 clones, over 65% found once. Time point defined: baseline, week 1 (first vaccination visit). Regarding treatment: pre-vaccination baseline after standard-of-care therapy. The specimen comprised PBMCs, sampled from a glioma patient treated with radiotherapy, temozolomide or both. The origin of the receptors is a woman aged 40 to 55 with glioma.

V is TRBV5-6 and J is TRBJ1-4; D is possibly TRBD1 (5 bases). Trimming took 0 bases from V and 8 from J, leaving 8 bases between them. Germline values: CDR1 SGHDT, CDR2 YYEEEE. The CDR3 is 13 amino acids. The CDR3 bases are TGTGCCAGCAGCTTGGAGCAGGGAGAAAAACTGTTTTTT. Protein: CASSLEQGEKLFF.

The genes are TRBV5-1 and TRBJ1-3, with D perhaps TRBD1 (6 bases). V was cut by 3 bases and J by 2 bases, with 15 bases left in between. The CDR3 contains 16 residues. Germline V gives CDR1 SGHRS, CDR2 YFSETQ. The CDR3 sequence is CASSSRTAETGNTIYF. Written as DNA, the CDR3 is TGCGCCAGCAGCTCTCGGACAGCCGAAACTGGAAACACCATATATTTT. Based on the CDR3 plus reference TRBV5-1 and TRBJ1-3, the full variable domain is KAGVTQTPRYLIKTRGQQVTLSCSPISGHRSVSWYQQTPGQGLQFLFEYFSETQRNKGNFPGRFSGRQFSNSRSEMNVSTLELGDSALYLCASSSRTAETGNTIYFGEGSWLTVV.

V usage is TRBV27 and J usage is TRBJ1-1; 7 nucleotides align to TRBD1. V trimming: 1 base; J trimming: 4 bases; junction bases outside the gene matches: 15. CDR1 is MNHEY, CDR2 SMNVEV, per germline (reference sequence). The CDR3 totals 18 residues. The DNA of the CDR3 is TGTGCCAGCAGTTTATGGGCTCCCGTAGGGGGCCGGGGCACTGAAGCTTTCTTT. This sequence encodes CASSLWAPVGGRGTEAFF.

The chain combines TRBV4-1 with TRBJ2-7, with D perhaps assigned TRBD1 or TRBD2 (5 bases each). The CDR3 totals 16 residues. The V gene's germline CDR1 is MGHRA and CDR2 YSYEKL. Trimming stripped 0 bases from V and 2 bases from J, with 14 bases between. DNA of the CDR3: TGCGCCAGCAGCCAAGAGGTCGGGGCCAGCACCTACGAGCAGTACTTC. As protein: CASSQEVGASTYEQYF.

The rearrangement uses TRBV9 and TRBJ1-2, with D unclear. V lost 4 bases and J 8 bases, leaving 18 bases between the germline ends. The germline V gene has CDR1 SGDLS and CDR2 YYNGEE. CDR3 length: 14 residues. As DNA, the CDR3 is TGTGCCAGCAGCCCTTCCCGGTCTCAGGACGGCTACACCTTC. It translates to CASSPSRSQDGYTF.

This chain links TRBV7-2 with TRBJ2-3, with 9 bases matching TRBD2. CDR3 length: 18 residues. From germline, CDR1 is SGHTA and CDR2 FQGNSA. With V trimmed by 1 base and J by 3 bases, 11 bases remained unmatched. This chain's CDR3 is CASSLEGLAGILTDTQYF. The CDR3 region has the DNA TGTGCCAGCAGCTTAGAAGGGCTAGCGGGGATTCTAACAGATACGCAGTATTTT.

The J gene is TRBJ1-5, the V gene TRBV6-1; D perhaps matches TRBD1 (5 bases). This CDR3 has 15 residues. Trimming took 7 bases from V and 5 from J, leaving 18 bases between them. Germline lookup yields CDR1 MNHNS and CDR2 SASEGT. CDR3 nucleotides: TGTGCCAGCACCGAGGGAGACAGCGTCCATCAGCCCCAGCATTTT. It specifies CASTEGDSVHQPQHF.

V gene TRBV18 combines with J gene TRBJ2-3; 13 bases agree with TRBD2. After removal of 0 bases from V and 6 bases from J, the junction contained 0 bases not matched to a gene. CDR1 KGHSH and CDR2 LQKENI come from the germline V gene. The CDR3 is 15 residues long. CDR3 region: CASSPPGLAGDTQYF. The CDR3 nucleotides read TGTGCCAGCTCACCACCGGGACTAGCGGGGGATACGCAGTATTTT.

The V and J genes are TRBV19 and TRBJ1-2; D is unclear. The V and J ends lost 3 bases and 2 bases respectively, with 10 bases between them. CDR1 and CDR2 (germline): LNHDA, SQIVND (reference sequence). The CDR3 has 14 amino acids. The CDR3 region is CASSMLSKNYGYTF. In DNA form, the CDR3 reads TGTGCCAGTAGTATGCTCTCCAAAAACTATGGCTACACCTTC.

This clone was seen a single time. The gene calls are TRBV5-1 and TRBJ2-3; no clear D gene. The germline V gene encodes CDR1 SGHRS and CDR2 YFSETQ. V gave up 4 bases and J gave up 1 base, with 13 bases separating them. CDR3 length: 15 residues. The DNA for the CDR3 is TGCGCCAGCAGCCCTTCTGCAGGTGGCACAGATACGCAGTATTTT. It translates to CASSPSAGGTDTQYF.

The V and J genes are TRBV7-8 and TRBJ2-7, with D unclear. Trimming left V 4 bases short and J 3 bases short, with 13 bases between. CDR1 and CDR2 (germline): SGHVS, FQNEAQ. The CDR3 length is 14 residues. CDR3 protein: CASSSPQKFYEQYF. As DNA, the CDR3 is TGTGCCAGCAGCTCGCCCCAGAAATTCTACGAGCAGTACTTC.

V usage is TRBV19 and J usage is TRBJ1-5, with D unresolved. The CDR3 consists of 14 residues. The germline CDR1 and CDR2 sequences are LNHDA and SQIVND (reference sequence). Trimming took 6 bases from V and 9 from J, leaving 18 bases between them. CDR3 residues: CASSPVVANSPQHF. The DNA of the CDR3 is TGTGCCAGTAGCCCCGTGGTCGCCAATTCGCCCCAGCATTTT.

The rearrangement links TRBV30 to TRBJ1-1, with D uncertain. The CDR3 has 8 amino acids. V was cut by 7 bases and J by 6 bases, with 3 bases left in between. Germline lookup yields CDR1 GTSNPN and CDR2 SVGIG (reference sequence). DNA for the CDR3: TGTGCCTCCCCTGAAGCTTTCTTT. Translating it yields CASPEAFF.

The CDR3 protein is CASSQDPTSGGPGMAQYF. CDR3 DNA sequence: TGCGCCAGCAGCCAAGACCCGACTAGCGGGGGGCCTGGCATGGCCCAGTACTTC. V and J are TRBV4-3 and TRBJ2-5, with 13 bases fitting TRBD2. The CDR3 consists of 18 residues. Germline V lookup: CDR1 LGHNA, CDR2 YSLEER. V gave up 0 bases and J gave up 9 bases; unmatched junction bases: 13.

This rearrangement joins TRBV4-1 to TRBJ1-2; D is uncertain. The CDR3 spans 13 residues. Germline V gene sequence: CDR1 MGHRA, CDR2 YSYEKL. V was pared by 0 bases and J by 8 bases, with 10 bases between. The CDR3 DNA reads TGCGCCAGCAGCCAAGATGAGGGTCGCGGCTACACCTTC. Encoded protein: CASSQDEGRGYTF.

The gene calls are TRBV30 and TRBJ1-5; a weak D match, TRBD1 (6 bases). V was trimmed by 1 base and J by 4 bases, leaving 20 bases between them. The CDR3 totals 17 residues. CDR1 is GTSNPN and CDR2 is SVGIG in the germline V gene (reference sequence). The CDR3 spells CAWSAPDSAFRNQPQHF. The CDR3 nucleotides read TGTGCCTGGAGTGCGCCGGACAGCGCCTTTCGGAATCAGCCCCAGCATTTT.

With respect to this clone: One end of the junction varies from germline; a read error may be responsible. This chain joins TRBV6-1 and TRBJ2-7, with a tentative D call TRBD2 (5 bases). From germline, CDR1 is MNHNS and CDR2 SASEGT. The CDR3 runs to 16 residues. This chain's CDR3 is CASSVYRAPSSNEQYF. The DNA for the CDR3 is TGTGCCAGCAGTGTCTATCGGGCGCCTAGCTCCAACGAGCAGTACTTC.

The chain combines TRBV5-1 with TRBJ2-1, with 15 positions matching TRBD2. Germline-derived CDR1 and CDR2 are SGHRS and YFSETQ. Trimming cost V 3 bases and J 7 bases; bases outside gene matches: 5. The CDR3 has 16 residues. The CDR3 protein is CASSSRTSGGGNEQFF. The DNA of the CDR3 is TGCGCCAGCAGCTCCCGGACTAGCGGGGGGGGTAATGAGCAGTTCTTC.

This clone was seen more than once but under ten times. The J gene is TRBJ1-1, the V gene TRBV5-4; D is ambiguous. The CDR3 covers 14 residues. Germline V CDR1 and CDR2: SGHNT, YYREEE (reference sequence). Trimming pared 3 bases from V and 4 bases from J, leaving 13 bases between. The CDR3 sequence is CASSSEWGSTEAFF. The DNA for the CDR3 is TGTGCCAGCAGCTCCGAGTGGGGTTCCACTGAAGCTTTCTTT. The complete variable domain, with remaining parts taken from reference TRBV5-4 and TRBJ1-1, reads ETGVTQSPTHLIKTRGQQVTLRCSSQSGHNTVSWYQQALGQGPQFIFQYYREEENGRGNFPPRFSGLQFPNYSSELNVNALELDDSALYLCASSSEWGSTEAFFGQGTRLTVV.

V usage is TRBV4-1 and J usage is TRBJ2-2; D remains ambiguous. Per germline, CDR1 MGHRA and CDR2 YSYEKL. The CDR3 is made up of 14 amino acids. V shed 0 bases and J shed 6 bases, with 8 bases lying between them. The CDR3 spells CASSQDSGAGELFF. The DNA for the CDR3 is TGCGCCAGCAGCCAAGATAGTGGGGCCGGGGAGCTGTTTTTT.